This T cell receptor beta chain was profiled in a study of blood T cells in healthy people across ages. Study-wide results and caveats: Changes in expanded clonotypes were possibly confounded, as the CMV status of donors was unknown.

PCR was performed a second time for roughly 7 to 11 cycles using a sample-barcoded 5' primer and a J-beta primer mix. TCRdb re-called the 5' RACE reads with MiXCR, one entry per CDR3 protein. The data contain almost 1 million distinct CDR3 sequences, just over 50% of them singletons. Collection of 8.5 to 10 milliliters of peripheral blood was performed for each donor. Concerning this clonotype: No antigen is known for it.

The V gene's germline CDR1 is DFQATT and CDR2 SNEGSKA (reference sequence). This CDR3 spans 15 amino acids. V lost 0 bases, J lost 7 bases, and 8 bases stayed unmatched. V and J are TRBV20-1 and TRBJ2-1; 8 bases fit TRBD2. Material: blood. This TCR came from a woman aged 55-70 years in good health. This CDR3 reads CSARDIRTSRNEQFF. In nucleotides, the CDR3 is TGCAGTGCTAGAGATATCCGGACTAGCCGGAATGAGCAGTTCTTC.